This is a list of T cell receptor beta chains from one sample in a study of T cells after yellow fever vaccination. TCRdb re-analysed the 5' RACE reads in MiXCR, keeping a single row per CDR3 protein. Altogether around 16,000 distinct CDR3 sequences are present, approximately 4.1% being singletons, with the ten largest covering about 0.4%. Sample: PBMCs, either bulk or a sorted T-cell subset (CD4+, CD8+, memory, or dextramer-sorted; not recorded which), taken 15 days after the yellow fever booster vaccination. These receptors all come from a man aged 30 to 39 who received the YFV17D yellow fever vaccine. CDR3s include the opening cysteine and the closing phenylalanine or tryptophan. Fields, in order: D gene, J gene, V gene, clone size, CDR3 DNA, CDR3 protein. D genes are given only for firm matches. Expanded clones are given a class, and other clones once, few, many or no size at all.

TRBD1	TRBJ2-7	TRBV3-1	many	TGTGCCAGCAGCCTTGCGGCAGGGGGTCCCTACGAGCAGTACTTC	CASSLAAGGPYEQYF
TRBD1	TRBJ1-2	TRBV6-5	many	TGTGCCAGCAGTTTAGCAGGGGGTCCCAACTATGGCTACACCTTC	CASSLAGGPNYGYTF
TRBD2	TRBJ2-3	TRBV7-2	many	TGTGCCAGCAGCTCGGGACTAGGGGAAATATTTAGAGATACGCAGTATTTT	CASSSGLGEIFRDTQYF
TRBD2	TRBJ2-5	TRBV9	many	TGTGCCAGCAGCGTAGGGGCTAGCGGGGGCCAAGAGACCCAGTACTTC	CASSVGASGGQETQYF
TRBD1	TRBJ2-5	TRBV12-3/TRBV12-4	many	TGTGCCAGCAGTCCCGACAGGGTGGGGGAGACCCAGTACTTC	CASSPDRVGETQYF
TRBD2	TRBJ2-1	TRBV19	many	TGTGCCAGTAGTATAGATCACCTAGCGGGGAATGAGCAGTTCTTC	CASSIDHLAGNEQFF
TRBD2	TRBJ2-5	TRBV7-2	many	TGTGCCAGCAGCTTAGGCGGGCTAGCGGGACAAGAGACCCAGTACTTC	CASSLGGLAGQETQYF
.	TRBJ2-1	TRBV12-3/TRBV12-4	medium-sized	TGTGCCAGCACCCTAGGGTCTAGTAGTAATGAGCAGTTCTTC	CASTLGSSSNEQFF
TRBD1	TRBJ2-7	TRBV24-1	many	TGTGCCACCAGGGGGACAGGGGGCGGCGAGCAGTACTTC	CATRGTGGGEQYF
.	TRBJ1-2	TRBV30	many	TGTGCCTGGAGTAGGCTCTGGGGATACAATGGCTACACCTTC	CAWSRLWGYNGYTF
TRBD1	TRBJ1-2	TRBV12-3/TRBV12-4	many	TGTGCCAGCAGTCACCCCCCGACAGGGTCATATGGCTACACCTTC	CASSHPPTGSYGYTF
.	TRBJ1-1	TRBV15	many	TGTGCCACCAGCAGAGATGAGGGGTACACTGAAGCTTTCTTT	CATSRDEGYTEAFF
TRBD2	TRBJ2-2	TRBV7-3	many	TGTGCCAGCAGCTTAGGTCTAGCGGGAGGCAAGAACACCGGGGAGCTGTTTTTT	CASSLGLAGGKNTGELFF
.	TRBJ1-2	TRBV12-3/TRBV12-4	many	TGTGCCAGCAGTTTAGGTCAAGGCACCAGCTTC	CASSLGQGTSF
TRBD2	TRBJ2-7	TRBV6-2/TRBV6-3	many	TGTGCCAGCAGTAGAGGCATCCCTGGCGGGAGTTTTTCCTACGAGCAGTACTTC	CASSRGIPGGSFSYEQYF
.	TRBJ2-6	TRBV20-1	many	TGCAGTGCCTGGTCAGCGCGAGGGGCCAACGTCCTGACTTTC	CSAWSARGANVLTF
TRBD1	TRBJ2-7	TRBV10-3	.	TGTGCCACCCGGGACAGGGGTTACGAGCAGTACTTC	CATRDRGYEQYF
.	TRBJ2-3	TRBV5-5	many	TGTGCCAGCAGCTTGGAGCCAAGGACCCCAGATACGCAGTATTTT	CASSLEPRTPDTQYF
TRBD2	TRBJ2-4	TRBV27	many	TGTGCCAGCCAACGAAGCGGGATAGCCAAAAACATTCAGTACTTC	CASQRSGIAKNIQYF
.	TRBJ2-4	TRBV30	few	TGTGCCTGGAGCTTCCGGGAAAACATTCAGTACTTC	CAWSFRENIQYF
.	TRBJ2-7	TRBV5-1	medium-sized	TGCGCCAGCAGCGGTGGGACCGAGGGCCCCTACGAGCAGTACTTC	CASSGGTEGPYEQYF